The clone carrying this T cell receptor beta chain was seen once. Assay used: immunoSEQ multiplex PCR; TCRdb lists only in-frame clones, some missing. The table records around 91,000 clones, 88% of them present only once. Germline CDR1 and CDR2: KGHSH and LQKENI. Trimming shortened V by 2 bases and J by 4 bases, and 11 bases separated the two germline ends. This CDR3 has 14 amino acids. The data derive from a study of radiotherapy plus CTLA-4 blockade in lung cancer. On the study more broadly: Objective response was observed in about 19% of patients, and disease control in around 31%.

The specimen was peripheral blood, collected from a patient treated with radiotherapy plus ipilimumab. The sequence was collected from a human donor with non-small cell lung cancer that progressed on radiotherapy plus ipilimumab. The chain employs TRBV18 and TRBJ1-2, with a tentative D call TRBD1 (6 bases). CDR3 sequence (DNA): TGTGCCAGCTCACCAGGACAGCCTACCTATGGCTACACCTTC. Its translation: CASSPGQPTYGYTF.